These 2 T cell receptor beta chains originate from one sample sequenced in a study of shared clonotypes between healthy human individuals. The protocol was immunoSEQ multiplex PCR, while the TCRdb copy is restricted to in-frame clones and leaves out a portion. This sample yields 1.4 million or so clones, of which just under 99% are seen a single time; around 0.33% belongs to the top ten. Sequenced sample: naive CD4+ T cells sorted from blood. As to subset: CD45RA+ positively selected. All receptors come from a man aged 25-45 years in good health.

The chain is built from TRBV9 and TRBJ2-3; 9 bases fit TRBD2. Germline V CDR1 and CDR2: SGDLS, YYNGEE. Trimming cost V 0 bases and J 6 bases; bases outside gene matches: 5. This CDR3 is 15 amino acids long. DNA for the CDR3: TGTGCCAGCAGCGTAGTGGCGGGAGGGCCTGATACGCAGTATTTT. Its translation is CASSVVAGGPDTQYF.

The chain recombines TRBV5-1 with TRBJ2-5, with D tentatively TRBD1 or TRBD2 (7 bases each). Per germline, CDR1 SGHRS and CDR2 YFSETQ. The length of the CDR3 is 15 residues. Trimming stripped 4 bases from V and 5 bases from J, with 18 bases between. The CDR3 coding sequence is TGCGCCAGCAGCCGGGGAGGGGGCGATGTTGAGACCCAGTACTTC. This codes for CASSRGGGDVETQYF.